The clone carrying this T cell receptor beta chain occurred once. These data come from a study of OX40 agonist ivuxolimab in advanced cancers. Study-wide context: All patients had ivuxolimab intravenously every 2 weeks at 0.01 to 10 mg/kg. Dose-escalation patients were diagnosed with hepatocellular carcinoma, melanoma, renal cell cancer or head and neck cancer.

Generated by immunoSEQ multiplex PCR, the TCRdb table keeps only in-frame clones and is missing some. The sample shows roughly 36,000 clones, roughly 80% of them seen only once. With baseline, cycle 4 day 1, and cycle 7 day 1 as timepoints, blood was sampled. The CDR3 is made up of 15 amino acids. The V and J ends lost 5 bases and 0 bases respectively, with 11 bases between them. Germline CDR1 is MNHEY and CDR2 is SVGAGI. The sequencing used CD4+ or CD8+ T cells sorted from blood, collected in a trial of the OX40 agonist ivuxolimab. This clonotype originated in an adult with an advanced solid tumor such as melanoma, head and neck, liver or kidney cancer. V and J are TRBV6-5 and TRBJ2-4; maybe TRBD1 (6 bases). CDR3 protein: CASSGGTVAKNIQYF. Written as DNA, the CDR3 is TGTGCCAGCAGTGGGGGCACTGTAGCCAAAAACATTCAGTACTTC.